This T cell receptor beta chain was recorded in a study of cytomegalovirus exposure and HLA in healthy donors. Study results and limitations: The productive fraction for most TCR beta V segments was about 90% or about 30% in an earlier analysis. Later on, an analysis showed TCR association rates differing by HLA locus, with DRB1 the most and HLA-C the fewest. Rare sequences made up most TCRs, while some public TCRs were found in many donors.

About this clone: Its antigen is not identified.

Germline V gene sequence: CDR1 SGHNT, CDR2 YYREEE (reference sequence). The V segment lost 7 bases and the J segment 3 bases; nucleotides outside the gene matches: 9. CDR3 size: 14 residues. Primers: 60 Vbeta forward and 13 Jbeta reverse. The table came from immunoSEQ multiplex PCR; TCRdb's copy has only in-frame clones and leaves some out. Of 150,000 to 160,000 clones listed, approximately 75% were seen once; the top ten hold around 2.8%. J is TRBJ2-5 and V is TRBV5-4, with 7 nucleotides matching TRBD2. Sequencing was carried out using PBMCs. This TCR derives from a man younger than 30 in good health and CMV-seronegative. DNA of the CDR3: TGTGCCAGCGAGCGGGGAGGGTATGAAGAGACCCAGTACTTC. This sequence encodes CASERGGYEETQYF.